This T cell receptor beta chain emerged from a study of blood T cells in healthy people across ages. Comments on this clonotype: The antigen remains unidentified.

Regarding the study as a whole: Unsorted PBMCs prevented conclusive naive versus antigen-experienced comparison. While age rose, TCR beta diversity per million T cells dropped in a roughly linear way.

Peripheral blood samples of around 9.5 milliliters were drawn from each donor. V was pared by 0 bases and J by 4 bases, with 9 bases between. Germline values: CDR1 DFQATT, CDR2 SNEGSKA (reference sequence). This CDR3 is 13 amino acids long. A second 7 to 11 cycle PCR used barcoded and J-beta primers. Carrying 12 random nucleotides, a template-switch adaptor labeled each individual cDNA molecule. Each CDR3 protein is one row after TCRdb ran MiXCR on the 5' RACE reads. The sample carries over 600,000 distinct CDR3 sequences, 21% recorded once. This TCR was sampled from a man aged 65 to 85 in good health. The chain recombines TRBV20-1 with TRBJ1-2; TRBD1 might be the D (5 bases). Sample: blood. The CDR3: CSARDGGVYGYTF. The DNA of the CDR3 is TGCAGTGCTAGAGATGGGGGAGTCTATGGCTACACCTTC.